The 20 T cell receptor beta chains given below trace back to one sample, sequenced in a study of blood T cell repertoires in COVID-19. The data were produced by immunoSEQ multiplex PCR, yet TCRdb's version contains in-frame clones alone and is incomplete. The sample lists tens of thousands of clones, around 88% occurring once. Material: peripheral blood. The receptors come from a man aged 70-80 years with active or convalescent COVID-19.

The genes are TRBV5-6 and TRBJ2-5; 8 bases are a match to TRBD1. Losses at the gene ends were 1 base for V and 4 bases for J; bases not matched to a gene: 6. Germline V gene data show CDR1 as SGHDT and CDR2 as YYEEEE. This CDR3 is built from 15 residues. CDR3 DNA: TGTGCCAGCAGCTTGTCGGGCAGGGGGCTAGAGACCCAGTACTTC. Amino acid sequence: CASSLSGRGLETQYF.

The V gene is TRBV9, the J gene TRBJ1-1, with D possibly being TRBD1 (6 bases). Trimming removed 0 bases at V and 0 bases at J, with 9 bases between. There are 15 residues in the CDR3. Germline V lookup: CDR1 SGDLS, CDR2 YYNGEE. The CDR3 loop reads CASSVEGHLNTEAFF. CDR3 nucleotide sequence: TGTGCCAGCAGCGTAGAGGGACACTTGAACACTGAAGCTTTCTTT.

The chain couples TRBV9 to TRBJ2-1; the match to TRBD2 covers 10 bases. CDR3 length: 15 residues. Germline V lookup: CDR1 SGDLS, CDR2 YYNGEE. V dropped 6 bases and J dropped 5; count of bases not matched to a gene: 8. The CDR3 DNA reads as TGTGCCAGCACCCCCAGCGGGAGGGTCGACAATGAGCAGTTCTTC. Its translation is CASTPSGRVDNEQFF.

The chain has TRBV5-4 and TRBJ1-2, with 8 bases lining up with TRBD1. The trim removed 5 bases at V and 7 bases at J, leaving 10 bases unmatched. The germline gives CDR1 SGHNT, CDR2 YYREEE (reference sequence). The CDR3 extends over 14 amino acids. The CDR3 bases are TGTGCCAGCAGATCGACCGGACAGGGATCTGGCTACACCTTC. This codes for CASRSTGQGSGYTF.

The CDR3 nucleotides read TGTGCCAGCAGTTTAAGGGGCGTTGGTAGCGGGAGGGCCAATACGTACGAGCAGTACTTC. Its translation: CASSLRGVGSGRANTYEQYF. The chain has TRBV27 and TRBJ2-7, with TRBD2 matching 11 bases. Germline V CDR1 and CDR2: MNHEY, SMNVEV (reference sequence). The V and J ends lost 2 bases and 4 bases, in that order; junction bases with no gene match: 19. The CDR3 is 20 residues long.

This clone was seen a single time. The chain carries TRBV30 and TRBJ1-2; D remains ambiguous. The CDR3 loop spans 15 amino acids. The germline V gene encodes CDR1 GTSNPN and CDR2 SVGIG (reference sequence). Deletions cut 1 base from V and 5 bases from J, with 17 bases between. The CDR3 DNA reads as TGTGCCTGGAGTGAAATTTCGAGAGGGAGGTATGGCTACACCTTC. It specifies CAWSEISRGRYGYTF.

This chain joins TRBV30 and TRBJ1-6; tentative D call: TRBD1 (5 bases). From germline, CDR1 is GTSNPN and CDR2 SVGIG (reference sequence). V shed 1 base and J shed 7 bases, with 14 bases lying between them. The CDR3 contains 15 residues. CDR3 bases: TGTGCCTGGAGTGCCCGGCAGGGCTGGAATTCACCCCTCCACTTT. Protein product: CAWSARQGWNSPLHF.

The rearrangement joins TRBV9 to TRBJ1-2; unclear D gene. This CDR3 is 14 amino acids long. V was cut by 0 bases and J by 4 bases, with 10 bases left in between. Per the germline V gene, CDR1 is SGDLS and CDR2 is YYNGEE. CDR3 bases: TGTGCCAGCAGCGTAGAGCAGGCGCCCTATGGCTACACCTTC. The encoded protein is CASSVEQAPYGYTF. Drawing the rest from reference TRBV9 and TRBJ1-2, the complete variable domain is DSGVTQTPKHLITATGQRVTLRCSPRSGDLSVYWYQQSLDQGLQFLIQYYNGEERAKGNILERFSAQQFPDLHSELNLSSLELGDSALYFCASSVEQAPYGYTFGSGTRLTVV.

The rearrangement joins TRBV10-3 to TRBJ2-7; the match to TRBD1 covers 9 bases. V was pared by 6 bases and J by 3 bases, with 9 bases of the junction left unmatched. The germline CDR1 and CDR2 sequences are ENHRY and SYGVKD. The CDR3 sequence is 15 residues long. The CDR3 is CAIRGGQGSNYEQYF. In DNA form, the CDR3 reads TGTGCCATCAGGGGGGGACAGGGCAGTAACTACGAGCAGTACTTC.

The chain uses TRBV6-5 and TRBJ2-7; 12 positions agree with TRBD2. Unmatched junction bases numbered 3, after V lost 2 bases and J lost 1 base. The CDR3 loop spans 16 amino acids. Germline CDR1 is MNHEY and CDR2 is SVGAGI. The CDR3: CASSYPTSGSSYEQYF. CDR3 nucleotides: TGTGCCAGCAGTTACCCGACTAGCGGGAGTTCCTACGAGCAGTACTTC.

The CDR3 region is CASSLGGGRNNEQFF. CDR3 coding DNA: TGTGCCAGCAGCTTAGGGGGCGGGAGGAACAATGAGCAGTTCTTC. J is TRBJ2-1 and V is TRBV7-6; 8 positions agree with TRBD2. V lost 1 base to trimming and J lost 5 bases; unmatched junction nucleotides: 4. This CDR3 contains 15 residues. Germline assignment: CDR1 SGHVS and CDR2 FNYEAQ.

The J gene is TRBJ1-5, the V gene TRBV3-1 (or the pseudogene TRBV3-2); D is ambiguous. Germline V lookup: CDR1 LGHDT, CDR2 YNNKEL (reference sequence). CDR3 length: 13 amino acids. V lost 0 bases and J lost 6, with 6 bases in between. This CDR3 is CASSQDIGQPQHF. CDR3 in DNA: TGTGCCAGCAGCCAAGATATCGGTCAGCCCCAGCATTTT.

CDR3 coding DNA: TGCAGTGCTAGTCGTTCGACAGGGGGCTCGACTGAAGCTTTCTTT. Protein sequence: CSASRSTGGSTEAFF. This chain uses TRBV20-1 with TRBJ1-1; 10 bases fit TRBD1. CDR1 is DFQATT, CDR2 SNEGSKA, per germline (reference sequence). This CDR3 has 15 amino acids. The V and J ends lost 3 bases and 5 bases, in that order; junction bases with no gene match: 9.

The gene calls are TRBV27 and TRBJ2-7; 12 positions agree with TRBD2. V trimming: 3 bases; J trimming: 11 bases; junction bases outside the gene matches: 11. The CDR3 totals 15 residues. CDR1 and CDR2 (germline): MNHEY, SMNVEV (reference sequence). CDR3 in amino acids: CASSLTSGSPIKEYF. The CDR3 bases are TGTGCCAGCAGTTTGACTAGCGGGAGTCCCATAAAGGAGTACTTC.

The CDR3 DNA reads as TGCGCCAGCAGCCAACAGGGGGCGTTCGAGCAGTACTTC. It specifies CASSQQGAFEQYF. The chain carries TRBV5-1 and TRBJ2-7; 9 bases align to TRBD1. The CDR3 sequence is 13 residues long. Germline CDR1 and CDR2: SGHRS and YFSETQ. Germline trimming cut 4 bases from V and 6 bases from J; bases unmatched to any gene: 5.

This clone was counted between two and nine times. CDR3 in amino acids: CSVDRAGGYEQYF. In DNA form, the CDR3 reads TGCAGCGTTGATCGGGCGGGGGGGTACGAGCAGTACTTC. The chain has TRBV29-1 and TRBJ2-7; 9 nucleotides line up with TRBD2. The V and J ends lost 3 bases and 4 bases, in that order; junction bases with no gene match: 4. CDR1 is SQVTM and CDR2 is ANQGSEA in the germline V gene. The CDR3 is 13 amino acids.

The gene calls are TRBV6-1 and TRBJ2-3; 11 bases align to TRBD2. The CDR3 runs to 14 residues. Trimming at V came to 3 bases and at J to 12 bases, leaving 8 bases not matched to a gene. Germline V gene lookup returns CDR1 MNHNS and CDR2 SASEGT. The chain's CDR3 is CASSESRTSGSQYF. CDR3 in DNA: TGTGCCAGCAGTGAGAGTAGGACTAGCGGGTCCCAGTATTTT.

The rearrangement uses TRBV9 and TRBJ2-7, with 8 bases identical to TRBD2. The CDR3 length is 15 residues. Germline assignment: CDR1 SGDLS and CDR2 YYNGEE. V lost 4 bases to trimming and J lost 1 base; unmatched junction nucleotides: 7. In nucleotides, the CDR3 is TGTGCCAGCAGCTCAACGGGGACTAGTTCCTACGAGCAGTACTTC. It codes for CASSSTGTSSYEQYF. The full variable domain, rest sourced from reference TRBV9 and TRBJ2-7, is DSGVTQTPKHLITATGQRVTLRCSPRSGDLSVYWYQQSLDQGLQFLIQYYNGEERAKGNILERFSAQQFPDLHSELNLSSLELGDSALYFCASSSTGTSSYEQYFGPGTRLTVT.

The rearrangement joins TRBV7-9 to TRBJ1-5, with no clear D. Trimming removed 5 bases at V and 4 bases at J, with 9 bases between. Per germline, CDR1 SEHNR and CDR2 FQNEAQ (reference sequence). This CDR3 region has 13 residues. Here the CDR3 DNA reads TGTGCCAGCAGCCGCGGCCTTAATCAGCCCCAGCATTTT. It specifies CASSRGLNQPQHF. Complete variable domain (other parts from reference TRBV7-9 and TRBJ1-5): DTGVSQNPRHKITKRGQNVTFRCDPISEHNRLYWYRQTLGQGPEFLTYFQNEAQLEKSRLLSDRFSAERPKGSFSTLEIQRTEQGDSAMYLCASSRGLNQPQHFGDGTRLSIL.

The chain joins TRBV6-5 to TRBJ1-1; 7 nucleotides match TRBD1. The CDR3 loop spans 14 amino acids. Germline V gene sequence: CDR1 MNHEY, CDR2 SVGAGI. V was pared by 5 bases and J by 4 bases, with 7 bases of the junction left unmatched. CDR3 amino acids: CASSKTGVGTEAFF. For the CDR3, the DNA is TGTGCCAGCAGTAAAACAGGGGTTGGCACTGAAGCTTTCTTT.